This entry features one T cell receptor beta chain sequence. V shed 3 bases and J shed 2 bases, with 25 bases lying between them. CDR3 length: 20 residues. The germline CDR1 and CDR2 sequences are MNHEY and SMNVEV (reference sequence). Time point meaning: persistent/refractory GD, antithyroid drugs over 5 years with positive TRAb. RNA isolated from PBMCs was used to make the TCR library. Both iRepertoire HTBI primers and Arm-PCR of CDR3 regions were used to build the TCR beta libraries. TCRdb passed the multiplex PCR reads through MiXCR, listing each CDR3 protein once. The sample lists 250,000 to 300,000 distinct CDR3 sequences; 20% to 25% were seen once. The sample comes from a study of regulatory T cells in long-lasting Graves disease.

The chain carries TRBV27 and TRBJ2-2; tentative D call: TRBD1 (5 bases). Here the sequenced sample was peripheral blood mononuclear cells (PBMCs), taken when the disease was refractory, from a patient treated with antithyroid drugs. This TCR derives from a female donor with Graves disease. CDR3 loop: CASSFSIPSVRVGNTGELFF. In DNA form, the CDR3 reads TGTGCCAGCAGTTTTTCGATTCCCTCCGTCAGGGTAGGCAACACCGGGGAGCTGTTTTTT.